This T cell receptor beta chain emerged from a study of technical replicates of blood from a handful of donors. Method: immunoSEQ multiplex PCR; TCRdb's copy keeps in-frame clones and lacks some. The sample contains just under 100,000 clones, 95% of which appear only once. The germline gives CDR1 SNHLY, CDR2 FYNNEI. CDR3 length equals 16 residues. The germline V and J ends were trimmed by 4 bases and 0 bases, with 14 bases remaining between them. The sample was T cells isolated from PBMCs. The genes are TRBV2 and TRBJ2-3, with D possibly being TRBD1 (6 bases). The clonotype was recovered from a human donor in good health. In DNA form, the CDR3 reads TGTGCCAGCAGTGCTGGGGGCACCCATAGCACAGATACGCAGTATTTT. The encoded protein is CASSAGGTHSTDTQYF.